This T cell receptor (beta chain) originates from a study of post-analysis software for immune sequencing data. Background on the study: Patients with relapsing-remitting, secondary progressive and progressive-relapsing multiple sclerosis courses were all represented. Study-wide points: In patients, five or six TRBV segments were more frequent than in controls, with TRBV5-6, TRBV5-1 and TRBV20-1 among them. F measure clustering grouped samples strongly by preparation batch.

Points on this clonotype: Its antigen remains unidentified.

Sequencing libraries made from TCR beta cDNA carried unique molecular identifiers. Via MiXCR, TCRdb re-called the PCR reads, giving one row per CDR3 protein. The data contain more than 500,000 distinct CDR3 sequences, roughly 34% of them singletons. CDR1 and CDR2 (germline): MNHEY, SVGEGT. The V and J ends lost 7 bases and 4 bases respectively, with 21 bases between them. This CDR3 region has 16 residues. The receptor comes from a girl aged 2 to 17 with multiple sclerosis. The chain employs TRBV6-2 or TRBV6-3 and TRBJ2-3; tentative D call: TRBD2 (5 bases). The sequenced sample was blood. CDR3 amino acids: CASKQRSVFFSDTQYF. The CDR3 DNA is TGTGCCAGCAAGCAACGTAGCGTCTTTTTTTCAGATACGCAGTATTTT.